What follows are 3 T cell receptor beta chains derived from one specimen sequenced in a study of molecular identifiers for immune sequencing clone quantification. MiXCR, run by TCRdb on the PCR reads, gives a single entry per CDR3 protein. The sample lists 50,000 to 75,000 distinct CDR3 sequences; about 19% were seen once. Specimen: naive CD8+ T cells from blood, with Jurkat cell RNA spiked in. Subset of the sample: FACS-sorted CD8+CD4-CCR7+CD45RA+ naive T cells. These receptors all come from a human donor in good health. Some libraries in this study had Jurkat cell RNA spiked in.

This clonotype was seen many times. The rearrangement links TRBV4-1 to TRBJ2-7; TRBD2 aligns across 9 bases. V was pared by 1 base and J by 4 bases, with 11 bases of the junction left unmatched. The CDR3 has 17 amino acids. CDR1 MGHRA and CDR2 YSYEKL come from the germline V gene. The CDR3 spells CASSQGGPGSGSYEQYF. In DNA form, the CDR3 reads TGCGCCAGCAGCCAAGGGGGGCCGGGTAGCGGGAGTTACGAGCAGTACTTC.

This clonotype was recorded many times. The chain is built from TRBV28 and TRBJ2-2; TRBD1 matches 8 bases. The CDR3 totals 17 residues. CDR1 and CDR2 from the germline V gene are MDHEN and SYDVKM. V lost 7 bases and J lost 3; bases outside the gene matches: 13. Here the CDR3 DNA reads TGTGCCAGCAATCAACTGAGGGACAGGCGATACACCGGGGAGCTGTTTTTT. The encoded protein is CASNQLRDRRYTGELFF.

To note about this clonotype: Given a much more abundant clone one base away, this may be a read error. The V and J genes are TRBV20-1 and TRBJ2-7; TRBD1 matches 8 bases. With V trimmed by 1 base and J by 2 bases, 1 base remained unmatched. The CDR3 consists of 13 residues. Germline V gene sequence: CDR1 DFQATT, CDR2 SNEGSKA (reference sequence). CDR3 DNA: TGCAGTGCTAGAGGGACAGGGACCTACGAGCAGTACTTC. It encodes CSARGTGTYEQYF.